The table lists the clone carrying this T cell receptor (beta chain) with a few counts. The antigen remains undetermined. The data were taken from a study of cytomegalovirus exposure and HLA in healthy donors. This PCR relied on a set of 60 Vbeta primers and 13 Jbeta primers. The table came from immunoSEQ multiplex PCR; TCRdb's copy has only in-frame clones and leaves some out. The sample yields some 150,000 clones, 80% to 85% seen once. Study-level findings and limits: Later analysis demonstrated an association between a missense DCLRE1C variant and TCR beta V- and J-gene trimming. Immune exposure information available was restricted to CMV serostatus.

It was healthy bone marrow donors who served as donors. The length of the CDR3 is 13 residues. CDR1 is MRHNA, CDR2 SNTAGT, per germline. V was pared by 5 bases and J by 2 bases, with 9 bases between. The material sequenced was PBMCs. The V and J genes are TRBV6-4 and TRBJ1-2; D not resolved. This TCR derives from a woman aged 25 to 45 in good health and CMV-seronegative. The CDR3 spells CASSKRYNYGYTF. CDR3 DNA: TGTGCCAGCAGTAAGAGGTACAACTATGGCTACACCTTC.